The clone carrying this T cell receptor beta chain was recorded at least ten times. What it binds is not known. With 5 bases removed from V and 10 bases from J, the gap between germline ends came to 12 bases. CDR1 SGHTA and CDR2 FQGNSA come from the germline V gene. The CDR3 loop spans 12 amino acids. The entry originates in a study of T-cell memory formation after mild COVID-19. Regarding the study as a whole: Pre-infection memory held some responding clones, suggesting pre-existing cross-reactive T cells responded. Later expanders leaned toward CD4+, whereas clones contracting from day 15 to 85 were balanced CD4/CD8. Clones which contracted sat mainly in CM and EM if CD4+, and in EMRA if CD8+.

5'RACE with constant-segment primers built TCRalpha and TCRbeta cDNA libraries with UMIs. TCRdb fed the 5' RACE reads into MiXCR, producing one record per CDR3 protein. The sample yields some 350,000 distinct CDR3 sequences, around 13% seen once. Material for sequencing was PBMCs or a T cell subset sorted from them (not recorded which). The clonotype originates from a man aged 18 to 30 who had mild COVID-19 (a few samples of this study predate the infection). Cell type and time point are not known. The chain joins TRBV7-2 to TRBJ2-1; D remains ambiguous. Here the CDR3 reads CASSPNSREQFF. DNA of the CDR3: TGTGCCAGCAGCCCCAACAGCAGGGAGCAGTTCTTC.